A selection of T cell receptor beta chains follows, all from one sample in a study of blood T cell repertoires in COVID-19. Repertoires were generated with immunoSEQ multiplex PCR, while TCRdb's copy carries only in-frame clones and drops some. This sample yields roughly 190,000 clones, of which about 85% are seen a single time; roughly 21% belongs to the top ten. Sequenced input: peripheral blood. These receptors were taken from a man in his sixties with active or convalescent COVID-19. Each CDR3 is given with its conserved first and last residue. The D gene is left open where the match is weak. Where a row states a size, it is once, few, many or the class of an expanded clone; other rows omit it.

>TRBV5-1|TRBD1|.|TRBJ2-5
CASRSGQGADETQYF
TGCGCCAGCAGATCGGGACAGGGGGCGGACGAGACCCAGTACTTC
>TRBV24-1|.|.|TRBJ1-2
CATSDTGFDYGYTF
TGTGCCACCAGTGATACAGGGTTCGACTATGGCTACACCTTC
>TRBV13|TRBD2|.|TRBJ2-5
CASSSVTSGGEETQYF
TGTGCCAGCAGCTCCGTGACTAGCGGGGGGGAAGAGACCCAGTACTTC
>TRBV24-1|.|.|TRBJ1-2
CATSDPGREGSGYTF
TGTGCCACCAGTGACCCAGGCAGGGAGGGTAGTGGCTACACCTTC
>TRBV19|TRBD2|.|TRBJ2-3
CATKSGAVSTDTQYF
TGTGCCACCAAAAGCGGGGCAGTAAGCACAGATACGCAGTATTTT
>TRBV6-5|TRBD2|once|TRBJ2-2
CASNPGLNTGELFF
TGTGCCAGCAACCCGGGACTAAACACCGGGGAGCTGTTTTTT
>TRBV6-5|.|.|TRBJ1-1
CASRSVGATEAFF
TGTGCCAGCAGAAGTGTTGGGGCCACTGAAGCTTTCTTT
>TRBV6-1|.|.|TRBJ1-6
CASSEGTRPNSPLHF
TGTGCCAGCAGTGAAGGGACACGGCCCAATTCACCCCTCCACTTT
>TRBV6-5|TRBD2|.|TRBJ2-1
CATQGRGGSYNEQFF
TGTGCCACCCAGGGGCGGGGGGGCTCCTACAATGAGCAGTTCTTC
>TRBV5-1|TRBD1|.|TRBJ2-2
CASSFRQGANTGELFF
TGCGCCAGCAGCTTCAGACAGGGGGCGAACACCGGGGAGCTGTTTTTT
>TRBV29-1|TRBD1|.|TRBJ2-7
CSVGQGPSYEQYF
TGCAGCGTTGGACAGGGCCCTTCCTACGAGCAGTACTTC
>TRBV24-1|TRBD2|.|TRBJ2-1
CATSDSNPGLLDNEQFF
TGTGCCACCAGTGATTCTAACCCGGGACTACTAGACAATGAGCAGTTCTTC
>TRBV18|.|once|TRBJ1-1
CASTQEVNTEAFF
TGTGCCAGCACCCAGGAGGTGAACACTGAAGCTTTCTTT
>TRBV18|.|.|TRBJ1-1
CASSPLDSSAEAFF
TGTGCCAGCTCACCCCTCGACTCCTCCGCTGAAGCTTTCTTT
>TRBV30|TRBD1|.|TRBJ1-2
CAWKTGGGGYTF
TGTGCCTGGAAGACAGGGGGCGGTGGCTACACCTTC
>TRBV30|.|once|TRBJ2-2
CAWSVRGISTGELFF
TGTGCCTGGAGTGTAAGAGGCATCTCCACCGGGGAGCTGTTTTTT
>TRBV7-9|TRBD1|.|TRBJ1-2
CASSSGQGASHYGYTF
TGTGCCAGCAGCTCAGGACAGGGGGCTTCTCACTATGGCTACACCTTC
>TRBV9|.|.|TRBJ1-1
CASSVATGLITRDTEAFF
TGTGCCAGCAGCGTAGCTACGGGACTCATAACTCGGGACACTGAAGCTTTCTTT
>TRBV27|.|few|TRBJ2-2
CASSLQANTGELFF
TGTGCCAGCAGTTTACAGGCAAACACCGGGGAGCTGTTTTTT
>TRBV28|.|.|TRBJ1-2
CASMAGTDYGYTF
TGTGCCAGCATGGCGGGGACGGATTATGGCTACACCTTC
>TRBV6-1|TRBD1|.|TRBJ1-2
CASSEATTGNYGYTF
TGTGCCAGCAGTGAAGCTACGACAGGGAACTATGGCTACACCTTC
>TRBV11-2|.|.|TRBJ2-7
CASSLAGYYEQYF
TGTGCCAGCAGCTTAGCGGGATATTACGAGCAGTACTTC
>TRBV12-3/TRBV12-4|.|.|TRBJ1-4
CASSSPKDSKLFF
TGTGCCAGCAGTTCCCCGAAGGACAGCAAACTGTTTTTT
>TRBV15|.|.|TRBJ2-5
CATSGSVARETQYF
TGTGCCACCAGCGGTTCGGTAGCGAGAGAGACCCAGTACTTC
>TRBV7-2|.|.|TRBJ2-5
CASSLQWRGGGIETQYF
TGTGCCAGCAGCTTGCAATGGAGGGGGGGCGGAATAGAGACCCAGTACTTC
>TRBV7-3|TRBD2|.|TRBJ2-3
CASSLLAGGQDTQYF
TGTGCCAGCAGCTTACTAGCGGGGGGCCAAGATACGCAGTATTTT
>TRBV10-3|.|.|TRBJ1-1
CAISPAGGKSTEAFF
TGTGCCATCAGCCCCGCCGGAGGGAAATCCACTGAAGCTTTCTTT
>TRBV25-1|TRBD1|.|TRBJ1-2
CASGPGQGANYGYTF
TGTGCCAGCGGACCGGGACAGGGGGCGAACTATGGCTACACCTTC
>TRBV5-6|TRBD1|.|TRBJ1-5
CASRHGQGLYNQPQHF
TGTGCCAGCAGACATGGACAGGGACTTTATAATCAGCCCCAGCATTTT